This T cell receptor (beta chain) was captured by sequencing in a study of human T cells and chemical hapten exposure. Study summary: Mainly, slight library volume differences in the pool made TCR yields vary.

Points on this clonotype: Its antigen is not known.

This CDR3 contains 12 residues. Germline CDR1 reads SGHTA; CDR2 reads FQGTGA. V lost 5 bases and J lost 10, with 12 bases in between. Regarding the study as a whole: Expanded TCRs formed significantly more large CDR3 similarity clusters than controls.

As to time point: patch test 3, about 24 weeks after DPC sensitization. Treatment in this sample: therapeutic diphenylcyclopropenone sensitization with weekly scalp DPC. Single cDNA molecules in the library carried unique molecular identifiers attached during preparation. TCRdb re-called the RACE reads through MiXCR, storing one row per CDR3 protein. Of about 89,000 distinct CDR3 sequences listed, over 10% are singletons. This sequence joins TRBV7-3 and TRBJ2-1; a weak D match, TRBD2 (6 bases). The sequence came from a woman aged 50 to 65 with alopecia areata. Some clones in this sample may be carry-over from other donors' samples. Sequencing used whole blood, obtained in connection with sensitization to the hapten diphenylcyclopropenone (DPC). CDR3 nucleotide sequence: TGTGCCAGCAGCACGACTAGTGGAGAGCAGTTCTTC. Translated: CASSTTSGEQFF.